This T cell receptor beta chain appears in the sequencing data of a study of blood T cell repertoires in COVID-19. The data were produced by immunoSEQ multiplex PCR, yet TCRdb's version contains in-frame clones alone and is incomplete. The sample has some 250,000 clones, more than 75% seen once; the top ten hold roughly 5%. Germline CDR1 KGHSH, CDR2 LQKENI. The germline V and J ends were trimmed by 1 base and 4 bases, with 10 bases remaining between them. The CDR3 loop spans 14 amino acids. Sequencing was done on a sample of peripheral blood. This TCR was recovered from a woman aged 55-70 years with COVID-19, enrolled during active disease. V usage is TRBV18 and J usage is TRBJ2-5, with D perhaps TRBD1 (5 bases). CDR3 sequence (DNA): TGTGCCAGCTCACCACAGGGGTGGAGAGAGACCCAGTACTTC. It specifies CASSPQGWRETQYF.